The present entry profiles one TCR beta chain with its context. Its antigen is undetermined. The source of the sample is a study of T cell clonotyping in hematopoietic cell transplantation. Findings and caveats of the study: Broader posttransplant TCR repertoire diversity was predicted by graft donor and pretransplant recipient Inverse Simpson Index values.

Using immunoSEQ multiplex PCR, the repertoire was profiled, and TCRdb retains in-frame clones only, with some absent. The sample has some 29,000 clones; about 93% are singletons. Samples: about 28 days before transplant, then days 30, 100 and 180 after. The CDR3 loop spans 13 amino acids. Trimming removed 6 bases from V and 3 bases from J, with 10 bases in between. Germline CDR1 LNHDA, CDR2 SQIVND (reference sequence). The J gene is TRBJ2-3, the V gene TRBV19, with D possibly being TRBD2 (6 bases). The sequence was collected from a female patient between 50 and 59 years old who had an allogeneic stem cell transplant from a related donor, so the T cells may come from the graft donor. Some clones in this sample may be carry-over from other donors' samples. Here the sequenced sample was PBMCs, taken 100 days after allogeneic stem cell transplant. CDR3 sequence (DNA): TGTGCCAGTAGCCCCGCGGGGACAGATACGCAGTATTTT. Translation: CASSPAGTDTQYF.